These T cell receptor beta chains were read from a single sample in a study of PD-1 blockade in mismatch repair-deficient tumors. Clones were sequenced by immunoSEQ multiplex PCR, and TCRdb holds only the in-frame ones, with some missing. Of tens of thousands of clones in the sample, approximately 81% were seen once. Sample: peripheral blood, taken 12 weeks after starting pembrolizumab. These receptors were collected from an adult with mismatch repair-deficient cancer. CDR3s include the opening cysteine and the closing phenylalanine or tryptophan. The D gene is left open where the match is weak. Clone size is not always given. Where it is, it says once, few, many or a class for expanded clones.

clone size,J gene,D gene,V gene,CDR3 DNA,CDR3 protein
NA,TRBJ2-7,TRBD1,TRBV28,TGTGCCAGCAGACCTCGAGACAGGGGACATGACTACGAGCAGTACTTC,CASRPRDRGHDYEQYF
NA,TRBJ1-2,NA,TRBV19,TGTGCCAGTACCTTACACAGTAACTATGGCTACACCTTC,CASTLHSNYGYTF
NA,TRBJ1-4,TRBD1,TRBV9,TGTGCCAGCAGCCTCCATCCGGATTCAGGGGGGCGTTCGGAAAAACTGTTTTTT,CASSLHPDSGGRSEKLFF
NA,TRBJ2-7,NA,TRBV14,TGTGCCAGCAGCCAAGAAGTCGGTAGGGGCTACGAGCAGTACTTC,CASSQEVGRGYEQYF
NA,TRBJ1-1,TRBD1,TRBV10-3,TGTGCCATCAGTGACCAGGGGGCGAACACTGAAGCTTTCTTT,CAISDQGANTEAFF
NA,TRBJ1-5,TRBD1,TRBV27,TGTGCCAGCAGACAGGGGGCTTATAGCAATCAGCCCCAGCATTTT,CASRQGAYSNQPQHF
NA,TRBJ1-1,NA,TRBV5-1,TGCGCCAGCAGCTTGGATGGTGTGGGGATGAACACTGAAGCTTTCTTT,CASSLDGVGMNTEAFF
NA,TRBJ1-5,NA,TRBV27,TGTGCCAGCAGTTTAGGGGGAGCAGTCTATAGCAATCAGCCCCAGCATTTT,CASSLGGAVYSNQPQHF
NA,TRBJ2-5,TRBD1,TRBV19,TGTGCCAGTAGTATCTCGACAGGGGGCGCGGGGGAGACCCAGTACTTC,CASSISTGGAGETQYF
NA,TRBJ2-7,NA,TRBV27,TGTGCCAGCAGTTTTGGGGACGAGCAGTACTTC,CASSFGDEQYF
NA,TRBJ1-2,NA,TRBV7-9,TGTGCCAGCATCCCTTTAGAGAGGGTAATCGGCTACACCTTC,CASIPLERVIGYTF
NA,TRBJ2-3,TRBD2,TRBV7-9,TGTGCCAGCAGCTTAGGTAGCGGGAGCGCAGATACGCAGTATTTT,CASSLGSGSADTQYF
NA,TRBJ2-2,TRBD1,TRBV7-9,TGTGCCAGCAGCTTATACAGGGGGCATTCCGGGGAGCTGTTTTTT,CASSLYRGHSGELFF
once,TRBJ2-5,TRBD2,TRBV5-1,TGCGCCAGCAGCCCCAGCGGGAGCAGGGAGACCCAGTACTTC,CASSPSGSRETQYF
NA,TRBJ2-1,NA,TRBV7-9,TGTGCCAGCACCGACTGGCGCTCCTACAATGAGCAGTTCTTC,CASTDWRSYNEQFF
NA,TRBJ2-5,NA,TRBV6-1,TGTGCCAGCAGTGAAATGTGGAAAGAGACCCAGTACTTC,CASSEMWKETQYF
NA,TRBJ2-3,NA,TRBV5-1,TGCGCCAGCAGCTTGGAGGGAGCGTACACAGATACGCAGTATTTT,CASSLEGAYTDTQYF
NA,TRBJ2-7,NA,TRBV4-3,TGCGCCAGCAGCCCCTACAGGGATATCTACGAGCAGTACTTC,CASSPYRDIYEQYF
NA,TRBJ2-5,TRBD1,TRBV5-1,TGCGCCAGCAGCTTGGTCGGGACAGACCACCAAGAGACCCAGTACTTC,CASSLVGTDHQETQYF
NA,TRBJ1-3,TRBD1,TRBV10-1,TGCGCCAGTCCAGATCAGGGGGCTCAGCCCTCTGGAAACACCATATATTTT,CASPDQGAQPSGNTIYF
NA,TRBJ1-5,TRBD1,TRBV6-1,TGTGCCAGCAGTGAGCAAGGGGGCTTACAGCCCCAGCATTTT,CASSEQGGLQPQHF
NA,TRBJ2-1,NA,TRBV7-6,TGTGCCAGCAGCCCCCGGGGAGGCTCGTGGAATGAGCAGTTCTTC,CASSPRGGSWNEQFF
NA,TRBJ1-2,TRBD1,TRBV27,TGTGCCAGCAGTCCCGGGGCAGGGGGACGAGGCTACACCTTC,CASSPGAGGRGYTF
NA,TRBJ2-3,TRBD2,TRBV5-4,TGTGCCAGCAGCCCCCTCGCGGGAGGGACTTCTAGCACAGATACGCAGTATTTT,CASSPLAGGTSSTDTQYF
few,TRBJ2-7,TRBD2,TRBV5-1,TGCGCCAGCAGCTTGGTGGGAGGGCACGAGCAGTACTTC,CASSLVGGHEQYF
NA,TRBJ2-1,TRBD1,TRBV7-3,TGTGCCAGCAGCTTAAATAGGGACAGGGGGCGGCATGAGCAGTTCTTC,CASSLNRDRGRHEQFF
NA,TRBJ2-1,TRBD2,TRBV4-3,TGCGCCAGCAGCCAGATTCCAGCGGGAGGCTACAATGAGCAGTTCTTC,CASSQIPAGGYNEQFF
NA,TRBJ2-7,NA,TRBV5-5,TGTGCCAGCAGCTCGGAGGGTTCCTCCTACGAGCAGTACTTC,CASSSEGSSYEQYF
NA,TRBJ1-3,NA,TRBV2,TGTGCCAGCAGTGATCATAGCTCATTCTCTGGAAACACCATATATTTT,CASSDHSSFSGNTIYF
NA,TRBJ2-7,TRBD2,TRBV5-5,TGTGCCAGCAGCTTGGTGCTAGCGGAAGCCTACGAGCAGTACTTC,CASSLVLAEAYEQYF
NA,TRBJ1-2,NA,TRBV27,TGTGCCAGCAGTATAGCCAGGGGACAAGGTGGCTACACCTTC,CASSIARGQGGYTF
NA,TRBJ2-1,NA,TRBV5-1,TGCGCCAGCAGCTTGGCGGCGGCGAATGAGCAGTTCTTC,CASSLAAANEQFF
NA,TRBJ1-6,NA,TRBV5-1,TGCGCCAGCAGCTTGGGTGAGCGGGATTCACCCCTCCACTTT,CASSLGERDSPLHF
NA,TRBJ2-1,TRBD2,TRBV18,TGTGCCAGCTCACCACTCCCCGCTAGCGGGAGTACAAATGAGCAGTTCTTC,CASSPLPASGSTNEQFF
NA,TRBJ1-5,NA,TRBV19,TGTGCCAGTAGTATGAGCACACCCCAGCATTTT,CASSMSTPQHF
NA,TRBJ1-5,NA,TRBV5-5,TGTGCCAGCAGCCCGGGGCCCTCAGACTATAGCAATCAGCCCCAGCATTTT,CASSPGPSDYSNQPQHF
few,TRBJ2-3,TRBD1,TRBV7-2,TGTGCCAGCAGCTGGACAGGGGGCGAGGCAGATACGCAGTATTTT,CASSWTGGEADTQYF
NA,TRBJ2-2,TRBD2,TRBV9,TGTGCCAGCAGCTCCCCACTAGCGGGAGGGGCCGGGGAGCTGTTTTTT,CASSSPLAGGAGELFF
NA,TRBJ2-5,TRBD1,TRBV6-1,TGTGCCAGCGGGACCCGACAGGGCAGCCAAGAGACCCAGTACTTC,CASGTRQGSQETQYF
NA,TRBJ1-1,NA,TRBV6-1,TGTGCCAGCAGTGACTCGGGCTTTAGGGAAGCTTTCTTT,CASSDSGFREAFF
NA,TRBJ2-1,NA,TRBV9,TGTGCCAGCAGCGTTGACGGGGGATACAATGAGCAGTTCTTC,CASSVDGGYNEQFF
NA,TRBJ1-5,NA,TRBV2,TGTGCCAGCAGTGCGGGAGGTGGCAATCAGCCCCAGCATTTT,CASSAGGGNQPQHF
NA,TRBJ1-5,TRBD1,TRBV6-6,TGTGCCAGCCGGGACAGGGGACGGAATCAGCCCCAGCATTTT,CASRDRGRNQPQHF
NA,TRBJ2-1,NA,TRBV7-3,TGTGCCAGCAGGGGGAGTGGATACAATGAGCAGTTCTTC,CASRGSGYNEQFF
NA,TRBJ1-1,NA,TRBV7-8,TGTGCCAGCAGCTTATGGGGGGGGCACACTGAAGCTTTCTTT,CASSLWGGHTEAFF
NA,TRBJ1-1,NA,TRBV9,TGTGCCAGCAGCGTAGCCTCACTCGCGGGGGCCACTGAAGCTTTCTTT,CASSVASLAGATEAFF
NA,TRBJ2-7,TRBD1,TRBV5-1,TGCGCCAGCAGCGCCCGGGACAGGGGGGCCTTTACCTACGAGCAGTACTTC,CASSARDRGAFTYEQYF
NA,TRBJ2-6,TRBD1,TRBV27,TGTGCCAGCAGTATTCTGCCTACAGGGGGTGGGACCTCTGGGGCCAACGTCCTGACTTTC,CASSILPTGGGTSGANVLTF
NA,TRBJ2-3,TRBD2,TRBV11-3,TGTGCCAGCAGCCGCTTAGCGGGAGCGGCAGATACGCAGTATTTT,CASSRLAGAADTQYF
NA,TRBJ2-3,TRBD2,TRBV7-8,TGTGCCAGCAGCTGGAGGACTAGCTTTACAGATACGCAGTATTTT,CASSWRTSFTDTQYF